Detailed here is one T cell receptor beta chain. What it binds is unknown. These data belong to a study of cytomegalovirus exposure and HLA in healthy donors. Study-wide findings and caveats: Sequencing depth roughly uniform across donors was assumed in presence/absence analyses.

The PCR employed 60 Vbeta primers together with 13 Jbeta primers. This table comes from immunoSEQ multiplex PCR, and its TCRdb copy is limited to in-frame clones, with some not included. The sample includes 55,000 to 80,000 clones, over 60% of them seen just once. The length of the CDR3 is 21 residues. Germline V gene data show CDR1 as MRHNA and CDR2 as SNTAGT. The V gene lost 1 base and the J gene lost 4 bases, with 31 bases spanning the gap. The specimen was PBMCs. The rearrangement uses TRBV6-4 and TRBJ1-1, with D maybe TRBD1 (6 bases). The sequence derives from a man between 50 and 59 years old in good health and CMV-seropositive. In nucleotides, the CDR3 is TGTGCCAGCAGTGACTGCAATACCTTATATCGCATCGAGGGGGGGCCCACTGAAGCTTTCTTT. Its translation is CASSDCNTLYRIEGGPTEAFF.